Sequencing of this TCR beta chain was carried out in a study of T cells in Graves' hyperthyroidism and ophthalmopathy. This CDR3 has 14 residues. Germline V gives CDR1 LNHNV, CDR2 YYDKDF (reference sequence). V shed 3 bases and J shed 6 bases, with 14 bases lying between them. Amplified regions were TCR beta CDR3 sequences from RNA transcripts. A set of HTBI primers served as the primers for a first-round RT-PCR of the TCR CDR3. Each CDR3 protein is one row after TCRdb ran MiXCR on the multiplex PCR reads. The repertoire holds about 96,000 distinct CDR3 sequences, with just over 50% as singletons. The authors obtained PBMCs from over 8.5 ml of fresh peripheral blood.

This chain uses TRBV15 with TRBJ1-1, with D possibly being TRBD1 (5 bases). The sequence was collected from a middle-aged woman with Graves' hyperthyroidism. What was sequenced was blood. The CDR3 is CATSSGGRASEAFF. The CDR3 nucleotides are TGTGCCACCAGCAGTGGTGGCAGGGCTTCTGAAGCTTTCTTT.